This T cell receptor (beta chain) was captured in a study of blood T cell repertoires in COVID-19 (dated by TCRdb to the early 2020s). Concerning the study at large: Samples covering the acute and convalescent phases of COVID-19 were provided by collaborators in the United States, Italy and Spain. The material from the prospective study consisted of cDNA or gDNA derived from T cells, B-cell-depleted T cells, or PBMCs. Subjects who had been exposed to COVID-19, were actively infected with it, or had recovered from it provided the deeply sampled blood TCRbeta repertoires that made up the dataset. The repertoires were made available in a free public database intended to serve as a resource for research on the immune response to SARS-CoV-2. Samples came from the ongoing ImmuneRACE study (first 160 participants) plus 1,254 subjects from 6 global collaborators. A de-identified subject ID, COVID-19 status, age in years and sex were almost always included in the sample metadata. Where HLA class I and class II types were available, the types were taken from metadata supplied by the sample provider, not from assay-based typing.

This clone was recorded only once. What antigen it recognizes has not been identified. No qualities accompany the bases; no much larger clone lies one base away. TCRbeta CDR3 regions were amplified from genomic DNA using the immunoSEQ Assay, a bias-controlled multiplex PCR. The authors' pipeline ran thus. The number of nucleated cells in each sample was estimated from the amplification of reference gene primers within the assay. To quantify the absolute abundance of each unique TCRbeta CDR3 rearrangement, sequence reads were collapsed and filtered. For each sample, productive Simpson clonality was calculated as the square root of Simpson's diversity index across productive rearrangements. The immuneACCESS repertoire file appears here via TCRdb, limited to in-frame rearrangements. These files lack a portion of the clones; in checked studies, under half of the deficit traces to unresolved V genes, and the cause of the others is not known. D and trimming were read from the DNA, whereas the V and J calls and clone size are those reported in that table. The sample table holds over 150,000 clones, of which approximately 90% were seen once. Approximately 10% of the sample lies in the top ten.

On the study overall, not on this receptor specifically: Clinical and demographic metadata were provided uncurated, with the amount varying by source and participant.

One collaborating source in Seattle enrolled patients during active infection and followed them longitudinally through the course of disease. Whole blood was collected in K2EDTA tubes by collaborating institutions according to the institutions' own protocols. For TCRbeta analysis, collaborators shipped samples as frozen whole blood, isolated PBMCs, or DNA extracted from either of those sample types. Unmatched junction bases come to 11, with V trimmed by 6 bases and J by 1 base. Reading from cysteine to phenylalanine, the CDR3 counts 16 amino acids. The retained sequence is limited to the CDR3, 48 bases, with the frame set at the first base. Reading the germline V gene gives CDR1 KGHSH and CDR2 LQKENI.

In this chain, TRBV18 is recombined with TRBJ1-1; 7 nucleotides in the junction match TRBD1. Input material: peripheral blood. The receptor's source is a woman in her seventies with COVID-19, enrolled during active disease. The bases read TGTGCCAGCTCCTTGACAGGGACCTTGAAGAACACTGAAGCTTTCTTT. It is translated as CASSLTGTLKNTEAFF.